The source of this T cell receptor (beta chain) is a study of Ad26.COV2.S vaccination and SARS-CoV-2 variants. Overall study: Participant was drawn from the COV1001 Ad26.COV2.S trial arm. Ad26.COV2.S given intramuscularly, once or twice 56 days apart. Study conclusions and caveats: Responses of T cells in total may have been underestimated by the TCR breadth and depth analyses. Whether participants received vaccine or placebo, their non-spike TCR breadth was similar.

The treatment denotes: approximately 18 received Ad26.COV2.S at low or high dose, single or two shots; 5 received placebo; per-sample allocation not given. All samples were drawn on day 63, counting from the first vaccine or placebo injection. The CDR3 loop spans 16 amino acids. The germline V gene has CDR1 GTSNPN and CDR2 SVGIG (reference sequence). Trimming stripped 2 bases from V and 2 bases from J, with 15 bases between. Profiling relied on immunoSEQ multiplex PCR, and the TCRdb table lists in-frame clones only, not all of them. Of about 480,000 clones in the sample, about 83% were seen once. Comment on this clone: Its antigen remains unknown.

Here the sequenced sample was peripheral blood, taken in a trial of Ad26.COV2.S vaccine versus placebo. This chain uses TRBV30 with TRBJ1-4, with D unclear. This clonotype was sampled from a person aged 18-60 years who received the Ad26.COV2.S COVID-19 vaccine or a placebo. DNA of the CDR3: TGTGCCTGGAGTCAACTGGGCGGACGGACTAATGAAAAACTGTTTTTT. Translating gives CAWSQLGGRTNEKLFF.